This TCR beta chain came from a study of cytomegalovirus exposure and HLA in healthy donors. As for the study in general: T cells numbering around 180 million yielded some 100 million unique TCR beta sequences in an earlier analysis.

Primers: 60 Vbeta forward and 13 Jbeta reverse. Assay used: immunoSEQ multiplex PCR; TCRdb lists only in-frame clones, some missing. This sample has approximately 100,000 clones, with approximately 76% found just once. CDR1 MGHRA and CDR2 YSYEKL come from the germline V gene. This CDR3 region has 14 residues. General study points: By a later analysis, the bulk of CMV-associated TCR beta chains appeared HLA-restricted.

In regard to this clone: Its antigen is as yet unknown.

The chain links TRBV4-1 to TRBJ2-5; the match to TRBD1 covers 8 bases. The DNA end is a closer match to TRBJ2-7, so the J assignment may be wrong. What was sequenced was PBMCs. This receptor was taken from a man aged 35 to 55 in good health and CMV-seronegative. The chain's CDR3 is CASSRPGQEHEQYF. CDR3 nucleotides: TGCGCCAGCAGCCGACCGGGACAGGAGCACGAGCAGTACTTC.